This T cell receptor (beta chain) was found in a study of T cell repertoires in cytomegalovirus infection. In the study overall: Shared public TCR beta signatures pointed to both CMV infection and a matching HLA type.

The V gene's germline CDR1 is MNHEY and CDR2 SMNVEV (reference sequence). V lost 2 bases to trimming and J lost 1 base, with 16 bases between them. The CDR3 loop spans 17 amino acids. TCRdb re-called the reads through MiXCR, storing one row per CDR3 protein. In the table there are about 740,000 distinct CDR3 sequences, less than 40% of which are singletons. For this clonotype: Its antigen remains unknown.

Study results and caveats: Dominating the ex vivo response were HLA-C-restricted CMV-specific TCR beta clonotypes. The cumulative frequency of public TCR beta families identified carriers of CMV plus the relevant HLA.

The chain has TRBV27 and TRBJ2-3; maybe TRBD2 (5 bases). The sequenced material came from PBMCs. The clonotype comes from a human donor in good health (CMV status not recorded). Some clones in this sample may be carry-over from other donors' samples. CDR3 coding DNA: TGTGCCAGCAGTTTAAAAGGGTTCGGGGTGGGCACAGATACGCAGTATTTT. Its protein is CASSLKGFGVGTDTQYF.